These 14 T cell receptor beta chains came from one sample sequenced in a study of shared clonotypes between healthy human individuals (dated by TCRdb to about 2020). Library construction relied on the immunoSEQ multiplex PCR assay. Here the immuneACCESS table is served through TCRdb, limited to in-frame sequences with V and J called. Missing clones are a known gap in these copies; in checked studies unresolved V genes cover under half, and the rest lacks a known reason. In this sample the table shows over 1.5 million clones, 95% to 99% of which occur a single time. The ten largest clones take up about 0.4% of the sample. The sample consisted of naive CD4+ T cells sorted from blood. The sample's cell subset or site label, decoded: CD45RA+ positively selected. Source of these receptors: a young man in good health.

Points on this clone: Different DNA sequences within this sample yield the same CDR3. This chain links TRBV28 with TRBJ1-1, with no clear D. The V gene's germline CDR1 is MDHEN and CDR2 SYDVKM. This CDR3 is 12 amino acids long. Trimming cost V 6 bases and J 1 base, with 6 bases left between them. CDR3 amino acids: CASSLQNTEAFF. CDR3 sequence (DNA): TGTGCCAGCAGCTTGCAGAACACTGAAGCTTTCTTT.

This chain links TRBV5-1 with TRBJ1-1, with D perhaps matching TRBD1 (5 bases). Between the trimmed V and J ends, which lost 5 bases and 1 base, there was a span of 12 bases. Per germline, CDR1 SGHRS and CDR2 YFSETQ. The CDR3 totals 14 residues. The CDR3 region is CASRADSANTEAFF. The DNA of the CDR3 is TGCGCCAGCAGGGCAGACAGTGCGAACACTGAAGCTTTCTTT.

This clone has only one observation. The rearrangement joins TRBV28 to TRBJ2-4; D remains ambiguous. V was pared by 5 bases and J by 9 bases, with 8 bases between. Germline CDR1 is MDHEN and CDR2 is SYDVKM. The CDR3 has 11 amino acids. CDR3 amino acids: CASSQTVIQYF. The CDR3 DNA is TGTGCCAGCAGTCAGACGGTCATTCAGTACTTC.

The chain links TRBV7-6 to TRBJ2-1; 14 bases line up with TRBD2. CDR1 is SGHVS and CDR2 is FNYEAQ in the germline V gene. CDR3 length: 17 residues. The V and J ends lost 5 bases and 7 bases, in that order; junction bases with no gene match: 10. The CDR3 nucleotides read TGTGCCAGCAGCGACCTCAAGGGACTAGCGGGAGATAATGAGCAGTTCTTC. Amino acid sequence: CASSDLKGLAGDNEQFF.

This chain connects TRBV19 to TRBJ2-5; 10 bases agree with TRBD2. CDR3 length: 16 amino acids. From germline, CDR1 is LNHDA and CDR2 SQIVND (reference sequence). Trimming took 3 bases from V and 3 from J; bases not matched to a gene: 7. Here the CDR3 DNA reads TGTGCCAGTAGTATGAGCGGGAGGGGACTTAAAGAGACCCAGTACTTC. Its translation is CASSMSGRGLKETQYF.

This clone was found once. The chain uses TRBV6-5 and TRBJ2-3; D is unclear. CDR1 and CDR2 from the germline V gene are MNHEY and SVGAGI. The CDR3 extends over 15 amino acids. V lost 6 bases and J lost 3, with 16 bases in between. The CDR3, as DNA: TGTGCCAGCAGCCTCCGTTTATTGGGAACAGATACGCAGTATTTT. This translates into CASSLRLLGTDTQYF.

Here the CDR3 reads CASSLIQGIPNQPQHF. DNA for the CDR3: TGTGCCAGCAGCTTAATCCAGGGCATCCCCAATCAGCCCCAGCATTTT. The chain recombines TRBV7-2 with TRBJ1-5; D may be TRBD1 (5 bases). In germline, CDR1 is SGHTA, CDR2 FQGNSA. This CDR3 spans 16 amino acids. The V end was cut by 2 bases, the J end by 3 bases, with 14 bases between.

The rearrangement uses TRBV7-9 and TRBJ1-2; no clear D. Germline V gives CDR1 SEHNR, CDR2 FQNEAQ (reference sequence). Trimming stripped 2 bases from V and 5 bases from J, with 12 bases between. This CDR3 region has 14 residues. Written as DNA, the CDR3 is TGTGCCAGCAGCTTAAGGAGAGCAGAATATGGCTACACCTTC. Protein sequence: CASSLRRAEYGYTF.

The rearrangement joins TRBV9 to TRBJ2-2; no clear D. Germline lookup yields CDR1 SGDLS and CDR2 YYNGEE. This CDR3 has 15 residues. Trimming took off 4 bases at V and 1 base at J, with 11 bases between the two ends. The CDR3 reads CASSPDVKNTGELFF. In DNA, the CDR3 is TGTGCCAGCAGCCCCGACGTAAAGAACACCGGGGAGCTGTTTTTT.

This chain joins TRBV5-4 and TRBJ1-1; D unclear. Germline loops: CDR1 SGHNT, CDR2 YYREEE (reference sequence). Trimming removed 0 bases at V and 4 bases at J, with 16 bases between. CDR3 length: 16 amino acids. As DNA, the CDR3 is TGTGCCAGCAGCTTGGACTCCCGGGCGCGAGGCACTGAAGCTTTCTTT. Amino acids: CASSLDSRARGTEAFF.

Only one count was recorded for this clone. V usage is TRBV4-1 and J usage is TRBJ2-7; 7 nucleotides agree with TRBD1. Germline V CDR1 and CDR2: MGHRA, YSYEKL. The length of the CDR3 is 16 residues. Trimming took 0 bases from V and 3 from J; bases not matched to a gene: 8. This CDR3 reads CASSQEGQRFYYEQYF. CDR3 DNA: TGCGCCAGCAGCCAAGAGGGACAGCGGTTTTACTACGAGCAGTACTTC.

This clone was counted a single time. This chain joins TRBV9 and TRBJ2-2; the D call may be TRBD1 or TRBD2 (5 bases each). Germline V CDR1 and CDR2: SGDLS, YYNGEE. The CDR3 runs to 17 residues. V lost 4 bases and J 0 bases, leaving 16 bases between the germline ends. The CDR3 loop reads CASSHLGGGTNTGELFF. In nucleotides, the CDR3 is TGTGCCAGCAGCCACCTGGGTGGGGGAACGAACACCGGGGAGCTGTTTTTT.

This CDR3 reads CSVGWRTSAYEQYF. The CDR3 DNA sequence: TGCAGCGTCGGATGGCGGACTAGCGCATACGAGCAGTACTTC. The chain recombines TRBV29-1 with TRBJ2-7, with 9 nucleotides matching TRBD2. The CDR3 is made up of 14 amino acids. V lost 6 bases to trimming and J lost 4 bases; unmatched junction nucleotides: 10. From germline, CDR1 is SQVTM and CDR2 ANQGSEA.

This rearrangement joins TRBV27 to TRBJ2-3; no firm D call. From germline, CDR1 is MNHEY and CDR2 SMNVEV (reference sequence). Trimming pared 2 bases from V and 6 bases from J, leaving 12 bases between. The CDR3 length is 14 residues. CDR3 sequence reads: CASSLPPPQDTQYF. CDR3 DNA sequence: TGTGCCAGCAGTTTACCTCCCCCCCAGGATACGCAGTATTTT.